The present TCR beta chain was sequenced within a study of blood T cell repertoires in COVID-19 (dated by TCRdb to the early 2020s). Background for the entire study: The collaborator samples originated in the United States, Italy and Spain and spanned the acute and convalescent phases of COVID-19. The prospective study material was composed of cDNA or gDNA derived from T cells, B-cell-depleted T cells, or PBMCs. The dataset comprised deeply sampled blood TCRbeta repertoires from subjects exposed to, actively infected with, or recovered from COVID-19. The repertoires were released in a freely available public database intended as a resource for research on the immune response to SARS-CoV-2. Samples came from the ongoing ImmuneRACE study (first 160 participants) plus 1,254 subjects from 6 global collaborators. Nearly every sample came with metadata listing a de-identified subject ID, COVID-19 status, age in years and sex. Where HLA class I and class II types were available, the types were taken from metadata supplied by the sample provider, not from assay-based typing. The paper's findings and limits, for the study overall: The quantity of clinical and demographic metadata differed by source and by participant and was supplied without curation.

For CDR1 and CDR2, the germline V gene lists MNHNS and SASEGT. The CDR3 starts with the cysteine, ends with the phenylalanine, and has 14 residues. Only the CDR3 region is kept as DNA, spanning 42 bases read in frame from base 1. V loses 3 bases, J loses 4 bases, and the germline ends lie 10 bases apart. TCRbeta CDR3 regions were amplified from genomic DNA by means of the immunoSEQ Assay, a bias-controlled multiplex PCR. On the authors' methods: Nucleated cell counts per sample were estimated from amplification of reference gene primers within the assay. Sequence reads were collapsed and filtered to measure the absolute abundance of every unique TCRbeta CDR3 rearrangement. For each sample, productive Simpson clonality was calculated as the square root of Simpson's diversity index over productive rearrangements. TCRdb took over this immuneACCESS table, retaining in-frame rearrangements with V and J assigned. Such tables are incomplete; in checked studies, under half of the missing clones stem from an unresolved V gene, and the remainder is unexplained. V, J and clone size were drawn from that table, and D and trimming were deduced from the DNA. The sample records approximately 300,000 clones, about 90% of which are singletons. 0.8% to 1.3% of the sample is taken by the ten largest.

A note on this clone: Its antigen remains undetermined. Nothing much larger sits one base from this clone, and base qualities are not available.

One collaborating source in Seattle enrolled patients during active infection and followed them longitudinally through the course of disease. Whole blood was collected in K2EDTA tubes by collaborating institutions according to the institutions' own protocols. Collaborator samples were shipped for TCRbeta analysis as frozen whole blood, isolated PBMCs, or DNA extracted from either sample type. Recombination joined TRBV6-1 with TRBJ1-5; the D segment cannot be called with confidence. Sequencing was performed on peripheral blood. The source of this sequence is a woman aged 35 to 49 with COVID-19, enrolled during active disease. The CDR3 sequence is CASSESWANQPQHF. The DNA sequence is as follows: TGTGCCAGCAGTGAGTCGTGGGCGAATCAGCCCCAGCATTTT.